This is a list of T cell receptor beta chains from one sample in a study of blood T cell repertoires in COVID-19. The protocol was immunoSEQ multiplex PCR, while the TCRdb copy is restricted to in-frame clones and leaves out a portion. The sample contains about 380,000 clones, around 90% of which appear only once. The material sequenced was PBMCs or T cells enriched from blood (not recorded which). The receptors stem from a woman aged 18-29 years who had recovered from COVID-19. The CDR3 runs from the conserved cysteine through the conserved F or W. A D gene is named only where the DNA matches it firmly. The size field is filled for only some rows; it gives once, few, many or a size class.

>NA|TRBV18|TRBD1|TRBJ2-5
TGTGCCAGCTCAGAATTGGGACAGGGAGGAGAGACCCAGTACTTC
CASSELGQGGETQYF
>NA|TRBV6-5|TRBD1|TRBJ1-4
TGTGCCAGCAGTTACTCCTACAGGGGATCTAATGAAAAACTGTTTTTT
CASSYSYRGSNEKLFF
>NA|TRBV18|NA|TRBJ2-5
TGTGCCAGCTCACCCGCAGACAGGACACAAGAGACCCAGTACTTC
CASSPADRTQETQYF
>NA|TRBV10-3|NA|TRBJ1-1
TGTGCCATCAGCCCCGGGGGCACTGAAGCTTTCTTT
CAISPGGTEAFF
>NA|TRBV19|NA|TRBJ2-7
TGTGCCAGTAGGGAGGGCTTGGGCTACGAGCAGTACTTC
CASREGLGYEQYF
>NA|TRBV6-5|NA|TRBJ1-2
TGTGCCAGCAGTTACTCCTCGGGAGGGGGCTATGGCTACACCTTC
CASSYSSGGGYGYTF
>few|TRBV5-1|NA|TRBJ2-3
TGCGCCAGCAGCTTGGCATGGAGGACTAGCACAGATACGCAGTATTTT
CASSLAWRTSTDTQYF
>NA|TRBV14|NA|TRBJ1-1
TGTGCCAGCAGCCGGGAGATTCTGAACACTGAAGCTTTCTTT
CASSREILNTEAFF
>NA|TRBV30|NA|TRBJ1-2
TGTGCCTGGATCCGCCCCCAGGGGCCCAACTATGGCTACACCTTC
CAWIRPQGPNYGYTF
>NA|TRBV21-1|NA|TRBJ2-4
TGTGCCAGCAGCCCCTCCCGACAGAACAAAAACATTCAGTACTTC
CASSPSRQNKNIQYF
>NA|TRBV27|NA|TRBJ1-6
TGTGCCAGCAGTTTAGTGGACGGACTAAATTCACCCCTCCACTTT
CASSLVDGLNSPLHF
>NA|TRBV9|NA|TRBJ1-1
TGTGCCAGCAGCGTGGGTGCGGGGTCCACTGAAGCTTTCTTT
CASSVGAGSTEAFF
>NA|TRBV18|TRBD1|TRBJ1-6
TGTGCCAGCTCACCAGGGACAGGGGAAGCTAATTCACCCCTCCACTTT
CASSPGTGEANSPLHF
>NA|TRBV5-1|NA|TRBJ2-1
TGCGCCAGCAGCTTGGCCAGGGATGGCCCGGATGAGCAGTTCTTC
CASSLARDGPDEQFF
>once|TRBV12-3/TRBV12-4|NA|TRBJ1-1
TGTGCCAGCAGGCCAGGGTTGAGCACTGAAGCTTTCTTT
CASRPGLSTEAFF
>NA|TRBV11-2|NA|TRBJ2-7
TGTGCCAGCAGCTTACACGGCTACGAGCAGTACTTC
CASSLHGYEQYF
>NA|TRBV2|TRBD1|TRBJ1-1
TGTGCCAGCAGTGGGCAGACAGGGGACAGCATGAACACTGAAGCTTTCTTT
CASSGQTGDSMNTEAFF
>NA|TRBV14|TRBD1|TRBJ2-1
TGTGCCAGCAGCCAAGATAGTATCCAGGGGGATGCCTACAATGAGCAGTTCTTC
CASSQDSIQGDAYNEQFF
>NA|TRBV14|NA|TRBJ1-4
TGTGCCAGCAGCCACTTCGGTTGGGGGGACCAAAAACTGTTTTTT
CASSHFGWGDQKLFF
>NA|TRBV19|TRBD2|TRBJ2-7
TGTGCCAGTAGTATGAGAGCGGGACCCACCTACGAGCAGTACTTC
CASSMRAGPTYEQYF
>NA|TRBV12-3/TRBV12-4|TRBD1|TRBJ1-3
TGTGGCTATACAGGGGTGGGTGGAAACACCATATATTTT
CGYTGVGGNTIYF
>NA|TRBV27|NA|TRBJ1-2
TGTGCCAGTAAGAGCGTCGGGGGCTACACCTTC
CASKSVGGYTF
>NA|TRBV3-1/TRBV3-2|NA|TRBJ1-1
TGTGCCAGCAGCCAAGTCGGAACAGGGAAGATGAACACTGAAGCTTTCTTT
CASSQVGTGKMNTEAFF
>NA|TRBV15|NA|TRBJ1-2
TGTGCCACCAGCAGCGACAGTGGCGGCTACACCTTC
CATSSDSGGYTF
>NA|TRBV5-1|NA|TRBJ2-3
TGCGCCAGCAGCAAAGGAGTGGGCGGGGTTGGGGATACGCAGTATTTT
CASSKGVGGVGDTQYF
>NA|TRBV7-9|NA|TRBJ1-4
TGTGCCAGCAGCTTAAGTGAGGCAGGGCCGAATGAAAAACTGTTTTTT
CASSLSEAGPNEKLFF
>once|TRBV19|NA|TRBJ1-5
TGTGCCAGTAGTCCTTGGGACAACAATCAGCCCCAGCATTTT
CASSPWDNNQPQHF
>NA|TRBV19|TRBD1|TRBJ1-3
TGTGCCAGTAGTACGGGACAGGGTACCTTCTCTGGAAACACCATATATTTT
CASSTGQGTFSGNTIYF
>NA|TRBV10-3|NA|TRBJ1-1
TGTGCCATCAGGACGTCCTACGAGGGTGGCACTGAAGCTTTCTTT
CAIRTSYEGGTEAFF
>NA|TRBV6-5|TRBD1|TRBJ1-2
TGTGCCAGCAGTTATTCAGGGGGGCATGGCTACACCTTC
CASSYSGGHGYTF
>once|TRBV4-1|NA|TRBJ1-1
TGCGCCAGCAGTGGAATTATGGGTTCGGGCACTGAAGCTTTCTTT
CASSGIMGSGTEAFF
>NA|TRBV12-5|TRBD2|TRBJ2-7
TGTGCTAGTGGTTTGGGACTAGCGGGGGGACCCTCCTACGAGCAGTACTTC
CASGLGLAGGPSYEQYF
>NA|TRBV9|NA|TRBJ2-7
TGTGCCAGCAGCAAGGGGCCGCAGACCAACTACGAGCAGTACTTC
CASSKGPQTNYEQYF
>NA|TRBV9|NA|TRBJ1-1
TGTGCCAGCAGCGTAGAACACGCGGGCACTGAAGCTTTCTTT
CASSVEHAGTEAFF
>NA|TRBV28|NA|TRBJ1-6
TGTGCCAGCACCCTCTTGTGGCGGGACGGGTCACCCCTCCACTTT
CASTLLWRDGSPLHF
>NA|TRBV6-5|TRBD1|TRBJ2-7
TGTGCCAGCAGTTACACCGGACAGGCCTCCGAGCAGTACTTC
CASSYTGQASEQYF
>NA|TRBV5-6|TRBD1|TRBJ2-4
TGTGCCAGCAGCCTGACAGGGTCTGTAGCCAAAAACATTCAGTACTTC
CASSLTGSVAKNIQYF
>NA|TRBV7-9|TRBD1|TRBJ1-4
TGTGCCAGCAGCTCGATTCAACAGGGGGCTGGGGAAAAACTGTTTTTT
CASSSIQQGAGEKLFF
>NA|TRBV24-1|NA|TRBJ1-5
TGTGCCACCACCGGGGGTGTGGACGGCCCCCAGCATTTT
CATTGGVDGPQHF
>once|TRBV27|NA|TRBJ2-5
TGTGCCAGCAGTTTATCGATCGCAGGGCAGAAAGAGACCCAGTACTTC
CASSLSIAGQKETQYF
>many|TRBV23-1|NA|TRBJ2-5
TGCGCCAGCAGTCAATCGAGACAACGGGGGGCTGCGGAGACCCAGTACTTC
CASSQSRQRGAAETQYF
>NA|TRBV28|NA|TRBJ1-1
TGTGCCAGCAGTTTAAGGTGGCAGGGGGCTTTCTTT
CASSLRWQGAFF
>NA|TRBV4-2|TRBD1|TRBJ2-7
TGTGCCAGCAGCCCACGGGACAGGGTCGACGAGCAGTACTTC
CASSPRDRVDEQYF
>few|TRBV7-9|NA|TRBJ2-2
TGTGCCAGCAGTCCTACAGCTCCCGGGGAGCTGTTTTTT
CASSPTAPGELFF
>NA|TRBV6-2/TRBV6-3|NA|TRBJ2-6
TGTGCCAGCAGCCCTCTCTCTGCTGGGGCCAACGTCCTGACTTTC
CASSPLSAGANVLTF
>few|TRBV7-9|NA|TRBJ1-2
TGTGCCAGCAGCGGAGGCCAATATGGCTACACCTTC
CASSGGQYGYTF
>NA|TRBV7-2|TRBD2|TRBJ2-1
TGTGCCAGCAGCTTACTAGCGGGGGGTAACAATGAGCAGTTCTTC
CASSLLAGGNNEQFF
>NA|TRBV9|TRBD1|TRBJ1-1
TGTGCCAGCAGCTCATATGCGGACAGGGGTGATGAAGCTTTCTTT
CASSSYADRGDEAFF
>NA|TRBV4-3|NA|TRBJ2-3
TGCGCCAGCAGTTCATCCAGGGGCCACGGAGATACGCAGTATTTT
CASSSSRGHGDTQYF
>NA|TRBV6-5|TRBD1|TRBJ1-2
TGTGCCAGCAGTACCTCGACAGGGGGCAATGGCTACACCTTC
CASSTSTGGNGYTF
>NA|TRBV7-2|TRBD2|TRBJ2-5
TGTGCCAGCAGCCGGACTAGCGCGGAGACCCAGTACTTC
CASSRTSAETQYF
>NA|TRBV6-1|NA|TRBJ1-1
TGTGCCAGCAGTGAGGACCCCTGGGAGGGGACTGAAGCTTTCTTT
CASSEDPWEGTEAFF
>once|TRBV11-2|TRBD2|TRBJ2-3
TGTGCCAGCAGCCAAGCGGGGGGGACTCGCACAGATACGCAGTATTTT
CASSQAGGTRTDTQYF
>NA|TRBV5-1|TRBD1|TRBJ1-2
TGCGCCAGCAGCGGAGACAGGGGGGGCTACACCTTC
CASSGDRGGYTF